The source of this T cell receptor beta chain is a study of shared clonotypes between healthy human individuals. Study findings and constraints: Sampling included only blood; tissue repertoires likely differ. Clonotype sharing across several donors was observed for roughly 5% of naive CD4 clonotypes. Generally, naive subsets came out with larger estimated richness than memory subsets.

As for this clone: Its antigen is undetermined.

The assay was immunoSEQ multiplex PCR, and TCRdb's table has in-frame clones only and misses some. The data show millions of clones, roughly 92% seen once. The TCR comes from a man aged 18 to 29 in good health. Specimen: naive CD4+ T cells sorted from blood. Subset given: CD45RA+ positively selected.

The chain's CDR3 is CASSHVRGRTANEKLFF. The DNA of the CDR3 is TGCGCCAGCAGCCACGTGCGGGGGCGCACCGCTAATGAAAAACTGTTTTTT. V gene TRBV4-1 combines with J gene TRBJ1-4, with D tentatively TRBD1 (6 bases). This CDR3 comprises 17 residues. Germline V gives CDR1 MGHRA, CDR2 YSYEKL. V shed 3 bases and J shed 3 bases, with 17 bases lying between them.